A single sample is the source of the 22 T cell receptor beta chains below, sequenced in a study of blood T cell repertoires in COVID-19. Assay used: immunoSEQ multiplex PCR; TCRdb lists only in-frame clones, some missing. The sample lists almost 200,000 clones, about 90% occurring once. Sample: peripheral blood. All receptors derive from a woman in her sixties or seventies with acute or convalescent COVID-19.

This sequence joins TRBV5-1 and TRBJ2-2, with 7 bases lining up with TRBD1. Germline-derived CDR1 and CDR2 are SGHRS and YFSETQ. The CDR3 has 16 amino acids. The V segment lost 6 bases and the J segment 2 bases; nucleotides outside the gene matches: 10. Here the CDR3 DNA reads TGCGCCAGCAACCCTTCGAGGGGGCCCAACACCGGGGAGCTGTTTTTT. It is translated as CASNPSRGPNTGELFF. Full variable domain (remainder filled in from reference TRBV5-1 and TRBJ2-2): KAGVTQTPRYLIKTRGQQVTLSCSPISGHRSVSWYQQTPGQGLQFLFEYFSETQRNKGNFPGRFSGRQFSNSRSEMNVSTLELGDSALYLCASNPSRGPNTGELFFGEGSRLTVL.

The chain has TRBV6-6 and TRBJ2-7, with 7 bases fitting TRBD1. The germline gives CDR1 MNHNY, CDR2 SVGAGI (reference sequence). The junction had 1 base not matched to a gene; V was cut back by 5 bases and J by 3 bases. The CDR3 runs 12 residues. The CDR3 DNA reads as TGTGCCAGCAGTACAGGGGTCTACGAGCAGTACTTC. Protein sequence: CASSTGVYEQYF.

J is TRBJ1-2 and V is TRBV6-5; 8 bases line up with TRBD1. The V gene end was trimmed by 4 bases and the J gene end by 6 bases; junction bases not matched to a gene: 10. Looked up from germline, CDR1 is MNHEY and CDR2 is SVGAGI. The CDR3 has 15 amino acids. CDR3 coding DNA: TGTGCCAGCAGTTTCCGGTTACAGGGGGGAGATGGCTACACCTTC. It is translated as CASSFRLQGGDGYTF.

V is TRBV12-5 and J is TRBJ2-5, with 8 positions matching TRBD1. The CDR3 length is 13 residues. Germline assignment: CDR1 LGHNT and CDR2 FRNRAP. V was clipped by 5 bases and J by 5 bases; unmatched bases: 4. For the CDR3, the DNA is TGTGCTAGTGGTCAGGGGGCAGGGGAGACCCAGTACTTC. Translated, it gives CASGQGAGETQYF.

This chain connects TRBV27 to TRBJ1-5, with D uncertain. Per the germline V gene, CDR1 is MNHEY and CDR2 is SMNVEV (reference sequence). The CDR3 totals 13 residues. V was clipped by 5 bases and J by 2 bases, with 7 bases between them. The CDR3 region is CASSERRNQPQHF. CDR3 DNA sequence: TGTGCCAGCAGTGAGAGGCGCAATCAGCCCCAGCATTTT.

This clone was seen a handful of times. V and J are TRBV2 and TRBJ1-2; the D is unclear. Germline V CDR1 and CDR2: SNHLY, FYNNEI. CDR3 size: 14 residues. V was pared by 2 bases and J by 1 base, with 8 bases between. The CDR3, as DNA: TGTGCCAGCAGTGAAACTACGGATAACTATGGCTACACCTTC. Translated: CASSETTDNYGYTF.

The genes are TRBV19 and TRBJ2-3, with D possibly matching TRBD1 (6 bases). The CDR3 is 14 amino acids. Germline CDR1 reads LNHDA; CDR2 reads SQIVND (reference sequence). The germline V and J ends were trimmed by 3 bases and 6 bases, with 13 bases remaining between them. The CDR3 sequence is CASSINRVSDTQYF. The DNA for the CDR3 is TGTGCCAGTAGTATTAACAGGGTTTCGGATACGCAGTATTTT.

The chain is built from TRBV12-3 or TRBV12-4 and TRBJ1-2; tentatively, D is TRBD1 (6 bases). The CDR3 consists of 13 residues. Trimming removed 5 bases from V and 3 bases from J, with 10 bases in between. CDR3 DNA sequence: TGTGCCAGCAGTCTGACAGGAGACTATGGCTACACCTTC. It specifies CASSLTGDYGYTF.

V is TRBV6-5 and J is TRBJ2-1; 7 nucleotides line up with TRBD2. J was trimmed by 0 bases and V by 4 bases; bases with no gene match: 3. The germline gives CDR1 MNHEY, CDR2 SVGAGI. This CDR3 comprises 15 residues. The CDR3 spells CASSFRGVSYNEQFF. The CDR3 coding sequence is TGTGCCAGCAGTTTCCGGGGGGTCTCCTACAATGAGCAGTTCTTC.

This clone was seen a handful of times. V is TRBV28 and J is TRBJ1-2; D gene unclear. V lost 3 bases to trimming and J lost 7 bases, with 9 bases between them. CDR1 is MDHEN and CDR2 is SYDVKM in the germline V gene. The CDR3 has 12 amino acids. CDR3 in amino acids: CASSFRGAGYTF. In DNA, the CDR3 is TGTGCCAGCAGTTTCAGAGGAGCTGGCTACACCTTC.

Only a few counts were recorded for this clone. This chain connects TRBV13 to TRBJ1-2; 8 positions match TRBD1. Germline lookup yields CDR1 PRHDT and CDR2 FYEKMQ (reference sequence). This CDR3 is built from 14 residues. V lost 4 bases, J lost 8 bases, and 9 bases stayed unmatched. The CDR3 here is CASSSTGTGGGYTF. In DNA, the CDR3 is TGTGCCAGCAGCTCGACCGGGACAGGAGGCGGCTACACCTTC.

J is TRBJ2-5 and V is TRBV7-2, with 9 bases fitting TRBD2. The CDR3 is 15 residues long. The germline CDR1 and CDR2 sequences are SGHTA and FQGNSA. The J segment lost 2 bases and the V segment lost 3 bases, leaving 4 bases of the junction unmatched. The CDR3 loop reads CASSLSSGRQETQYF. For the CDR3, the DNA is TGTGCCAGCAGCTTGAGTAGCGGGAGACAAGAGACCCAGTACTTC.

V gene TRBV19 combines with J gene TRBJ2-7, with 12 bases matching TRBD1. This CDR3 is built from 14 residues. Trimming removed 6 bases from V and 6 bases from J; junction bases left unmatched: 6. The germline CDR1 and CDR2 sequences are LNHDA and SQIVND (reference sequence). CDR3 region: CASSGTGGLGEQYF. CDR3 DNA sequence: TGTGCCAGTAGCGGGACAGGGGGCTTGGGCGAGCAGTACTTC.

The chain carries TRBV6-5 and TRBJ2-7; possibly TRBD1 for D (6 bases). CDR3 length equals 13 residues. CDR1 is MNHEY and CDR2 is SVGAGI in the germline V gene. Trimming removed 2 bases from V and 4 bases from J, with 9 bases in between. In DNA, the CDR3 is TGTGCCAGCAGTTACGGGACATTTTACGAGCAGTACTTC. Its translation: CASSYGTFYEQYF.

This clone was counted a few times. The V call is TRBV6-2 or TRBV6-3, the J call TRBJ1-1; D is possibly TRBD1 (6 bases). Trimming stripped 5 bases from V and 0 bases from J, with 10 bases between. The CDR3 extends over 14 amino acids. Germline V lookup: CDR1 MNHEY, CDR2 SVGEGT. This chain's CDR3 is CASSPSGVNTEAFF. For the CDR3, the DNA is TGTGCCAGCAGTCCATCAGGGGTGAACACTGAAGCTTTCTTT.

The chain is built from TRBV5-1 and TRBJ1-4; D is undetermined. The V end lost 0 bases, the J end lost 4 bases, and 10 bases lay between the germline ends. Germline CDR1 SGHRS, CDR2 YFSETQ. This CDR3 contains 15 residues. The CDR3 loop is CASSLGQNRNEKLFF. The CDR3 nucleotides read TGCGCCAGCAGCTTGGGTCAGAACCGTAATGAAAAACTGTTTTTT.

The chain joins TRBV20-1 to TRBJ2-1; 9 nucleotides agree with TRBD1. The germline V gene encodes CDR1 DFQATT and CDR2 SNEGSKA (reference sequence). The CDR3 spans 15 residues. The junction had 8 bases not matched to a gene; V was cut back by 3 bases and J by 5 bases. CDR3 protein: CSASDPGQGNNEQFF. The DNA of the CDR3 is TGCAGTGCTAGTGATCCGGGACAGGGAAACAATGAGCAGTTCTTC.

The chain uses TRBV4-3 and TRBJ2-2; 7 nucleotides match TRBD1. The length of the CDR3 is 15 residues. The junction had 5 bases not matched to a gene; V was cut back by 2 bases and J by 5 bases. The V gene's germline CDR1 is LGHNA and CDR2 YSLEER. CDR3 DNA sequence: TGCGCCAGCAGCCAAAGCCCCAGGGGGACCGGGGAGCTGTTTTTT. It translates to CASSQSPRGTGELFF.

J is TRBJ2-2 and V is TRBV19; TRBD1 matches 7 bases. The V gene end was trimmed by 5 bases and the J gene end by 8 bases; junction bases not matched to a gene: 11. CDR3 length: 15 amino acids. The germline V gene has CDR1 LNHDA and CDR2 SQIVND (reference sequence). CDR3 DNA sequence: TGTGCCAGTAGTTCCCGGACAGGTTCAAGGGGGGAGCTGTTTTTT. It encodes CASSSRTGSRGELFF.

V gene TRBV7-9 combines with J gene TRBJ1-5; maybe TRBD1 (5 bases). CDR3 length equals 15 residues. Germline V gene sequence: CDR1 SEHNR, CDR2 FQNEAQ (reference sequence). Trimming took 2 bases from V and 4 from J, leaving 12 bases between them. Here the CDR3 DNA reads TGTGCCAGCAGCTTAATGGGGCAGGGTAATCAGCCCCAGCATTTT. Translation: CASSLMGQGNQPQHF.

This sequence joins TRBV27 and TRBJ2-7, with 12 bases aligning to TRBD2. Germline CDR1 is MNHEY and CDR2 is SMNVEV (reference sequence). V lost 8 bases and J lost 8; bases outside the gene matches: 4. This CDR3 has 12 amino acids. The CDR3 region is CASRTSGNKQYF. DNA for the CDR3: TGTGCCAGCCGGACTAGCGGGAACAAGCAGTACTTC.

The J gene is TRBJ1-5, the V gene TRBV19, with 7 bases lining up with TRBD1. V was pared by 7 bases and J by 7 bases, with 16 bases of the junction left unmatched. CDR3 length: 16 residues. Looked up from germline, CDR1 is LNHDA and CDR2 is SQIVND (reference sequence). CDR3 in amino acids: CASTFQSDRVAQPQHF. The CDR3 bases are TGTGCCAGTACCTTCCAAAGTGACAGGGTAGCGCAGCCCCAGCATTTT.